These 22 T cell receptor beta chains came from one sample sequenced in a study of blood T cell repertoires in COVID-19. The assay was immunoSEQ multiplex PCR, and TCRdb's table has in-frame clones only and misses some. The repertoire holds a few hundred thousand clones, with approximately 86% as singletons. The source material was peripheral blood. Receptor source: a human donor in a cohort sampled during active COVID-19.

The V gene is TRBV5-4, the J gene TRBJ2-3, with 10 bases that match TRBD2. Germline loops: CDR1 SGHNT, CDR2 YYREEE (reference sequence). The CDR3 length is 17 residues. With V trimmed by 4 bases and J by 2 bases, 10 bases remained unmatched. The CDR3 is CASSLSYSGRVTDTQYF. The CDR3 nucleotides read TGTGCCAGCAGCCTTTCGTACAGCGGGAGGGTCACAGATACGCAGTATTTT.

The V and J genes are TRBV2 and TRBJ2-2; D is possibly TRBD1 (6 bases). Germline V CDR1 and CDR2: SNHLY, FYNNEI. The CDR3 length is 17 residues. V lost 5 bases and J 0 bases, leaving 16 bases between the germline ends. This CDR3 reads CASSRGHRGANTGELFF. The CDR3 bases are TGTGCCAGCAGTAGGGGACACAGAGGGGCGAACACCGGGGAGCTGTTTTTT.

The chain is built from TRBV19 and TRBJ1-5, with 7 nucleotides matching TRBD1. The CDR3 runs 17 residues. J gave up 2 bases and V 1 base, and 8 bases lay outside the gene matches. Germline CDR1 and CDR2: LNHDA and SQIVND (reference sequence). DNA of the CDR3: TGTGCCAGTAGTATAGGTTACAGGGGATCGCGCAATCAGCCCCAGCATTTT. Translation gives CASSIGYRGSRNQPQHF.

The chain combines TRBV5-1 with TRBJ2-1; 11 nucleotides match TRBD2. V shed 3 bases and J 5 bases; nucleotides not matched to a gene: 19. Germline V gives CDR1 SGHRS, CDR2 YFSETQ. This CDR3 is 20 amino acids long. The DNA for the CDR3 is TGCGCCAGCAGCTCTCCTACCGGGACTAGCGGTCGGACCTACAACAATGAGCAGTTCTTC. Translating it yields CASSSPTGTSGRTYNNEQFF.

The V call is TRBV11-2, the J call TRBJ2-7, with 9 bases that match TRBD1. Germline V gene sequence: CDR1 SGHAT, CDR2 FQNNGV. Trimming at V came to 5 bases and at J to 5 bases, leaving 13 bases not matched to a gene. This CDR3 comprises 16 residues. The CDR3 region is CASSKKPRTGVDEQYF. The DNA for the CDR3 is TGTGCCAGCAGCAAAAAACCAAGGACAGGGGTCGACGAGCAGTACTTC.

The V call is TRBV5-1, the J call TRBJ2-7; tentatively, D is TRBD2 (7 bases). Deletions cut 1 base from V and 7 bases from J, with 12 bases between. Per the germline V gene, CDR1 is SGHRS and CDR2 is YFSETQ. This CDR3 is built from 13 residues. The CDR3 DNA is TGCGCCAGCAGCTTGCGGGGGGCGAGTGAGCAGTACTTC. This translates into CASSLRGASEQYF.

CDR3 region: CASQGDSNQPQHF. The DNA of the CDR3 is TGTGCCTCCCAGGGGGATAGCAATCAGCCCCAGCATTTT. The chain combines TRBV30 with TRBJ1-5; 7 bases map to TRBD1. Per germline, CDR1 GTSNPN and CDR2 SVGIG (reference sequence). J gave up 0 bases and V 7 bases, and 3 bases lay outside the gene matches. CDR3 length: 13 amino acids.

This clone has a single count. The CDR3 reads CASRGTGSGYTF. The CDR3, as DNA: TGTGCCAGCAGGGGGACAGGGTCTGGCTACACCTTC. The genes are TRBV3-1 (or the pseudogene TRBV3-2) and TRBJ1-2; TRBD1 aligns across 9 bases. The CDR3 runs 12 residues. V trimming: 6 bases; J trimming: 7 bases; junction bases outside the gene matches: 3. Looked up from germline, CDR1 is LGHDT and CDR2 is YNNKEL (reference sequence).

This clone was seen repeatedly, ten times or more. This chain uses TRBV2 with TRBJ2-1; 8 bases are shared with TRBD2. This CDR3 has 16 residues. V was pared by 7 bases and J by 4 bases, with 12 bases of the junction left unmatched. Germline V gene sequence: CDR1 SNHLY, CDR2 FYNNEI. In nucleotides, the CDR3 is TGTGCCAGCACCGAAGGAGGGACTAGGGAATACAATGAGCAGTTCTTC. Translated: CASTEGGTREYNEQFF.

This chain joins TRBV7-9 and TRBJ2-7; 16 bases fit TRBD2. CDR3 length: 18 residues. Looked up from germline, CDR1 is SEHNR and CDR2 is FQNEAQ (reference sequence). The V gene end was trimmed by 5 bases and the J gene end by 6 bases; junction bases not matched to a gene: 13. CDR3: CASSPAYGTSGRASEQYF. In DNA form, the CDR3 reads TGTGCCAGCAGCCCCGCCTACGGGACTAGCGGGAGGGCTAGCGAGCAGTACTTC.

The rearrangement joins TRBV19 to TRBJ1-5, with TRBD1 identical over 9 bases. After removal of 10 bases from V and 7 bases from J, the junction contained 5 bases not matched to a gene. Germline values: CDR1 LNHDA, CDR2 SQIVND (reference sequence). This CDR3 region has 12 residues. The CDR3 sequence is CATRTGDQPQHF. CDR3 nucleotides: TGTGCCACACGGACAGGGGACCAGCCCCAGCATTTT. The variable domain in full, with the rest retrieved from reference TRBV19 and TRBJ1-5, is DGGITQSPKYLFRKEGQNVTLSCEQNLNHDAMYWYRQDPGQGLRLIYYSQIVNDFQKGDIAEGYSVSREKKESFPLTVTSAQKNPTAFYLCATRTGDQPQHFGDGTRLSIL.

The genes are TRBV12-3 or TRBV12-4 and TRBJ1-5; the match to TRBD1 covers 9 bases. V was pared by 11 bases and J by 7 bases, with 6 bases of the junction left unmatched. This CDR3 is 12 amino acids long. The CDR3 region is CAGGTGNQPQHF. DNA of the CDR3: TGTGCCGGGGGGACAGGGAACCAGCCCCAGCATTTT.

This rearrangement joins TRBV2 to TRBJ2-2; TRBD2 matches 14 bases. CDR1 is SNHLY, CDR2 FYNNEI, per germline. The CDR3 sequence is 18 residues long. V was pared by 1 base and J by 2 bases, with 3 bases of the junction left unmatched. The CDR3 DNA reads as TGTGCCAGCAGTGAAGGACTAGCGGGAGGGAAAAACACCGGGGAGCTGTTTTTT. Translating it yields CASSEGLAGGKNTGELFF.

The chain uses TRBV11-2 and TRBJ1-1; TRBD1 is a possible D gene (5 bases). Germline V CDR1 and CDR2: SGHAT, FQNNGV. V shed 1 base and J shed 5 bases, with 11 bases lying between them. CDR3 length equals 14 residues. This CDR3 is CASSLVGGDTEAFF. For the CDR3, the DNA is TGTGCCAGCAGCTTAGTGGGAGGGGATACTGAAGCTTTCTTT.

CDR3 loop: CAISFQGPRQGETQYF. DNA for the CDR3: TGTGCCATCAGTTTTCAGGGGCCGCGACAGGGTGAGACCCAGTACTTC. V is TRBV10-3 and J is TRBJ2-5; 7 bases line up with TRBD1. V shed 5 bases and J 5 bases; nucleotides not matched to a gene: 14. Germline V gene data show CDR1 as ENHRY and CDR2 as SYGVKD. The CDR3 contains 16 residues.

The rearrangement links TRBV5-1 to TRBJ2-7; perhaps TRBD1 as D (6 bases). The CDR3 covers 17 residues. V was clipped by 0 bases and J by 4 bases, with 20 bases between them. Germline V CDR1 and CDR2: SGHRS, YFSETQ. CDR3 coding DNA: TGCGCCAGCAGCTTGGCCGCCACCAGGGGCTCGCCTTACGAGCAGTACTTC. Encoded protein: CASSLAATRGSPYEQYF.

The chain joins TRBV5-1 to TRBJ1-3; tentative D call: TRBD1 (6 bases). The CDR3 is made up of 14 amino acids. V was clipped by 2 bases and J by 3 bases, with 9 bases between them. Germline CDR1 reads SGHRS; CDR2 reads YFSETQ. CDR3 nucleotide sequence: TGCGCCAGCAGCTTAGGGACAAATGGAAACACCATATATTTT. Residues: CASSLGTNGNTIYF.

J is TRBJ1-5 and V is TRBV30; TRBD1 agrees at 8 bases. CDR3 length equals 13 residues. Trimming removed 5 bases from V and 7 bases from J; junction bases left unmatched: 7. Per germline, CDR1 GTSNPN and CDR2 SVGIG (reference sequence). The CDR3 DNA reads TGTGCCTGGGACAGGGGAGTAGGGCAGCCCCAGCATTTT. Protein product: CAWDRGVGQPQHF.

There are a few counts of this clone. The rearrangement joins TRBV27 to TRBJ2-7, with a possible D match to TRBD1 (6 bases). Trimming stripped 0 bases from V and 5 bases from J, with 11 bases between. This CDR3 is built from 14 residues. Germline values: CDR1 MNHEY, CDR2 SMNVEV (reference sequence). The CDR3 region is CASSLSVTGNEQYF. The CDR3 nucleotides read TGTGCCAGCAGTTTATCCGTTACAGGGAACGAGCAGTACTTC.

The chain couples TRBV14 to TRBJ2-6; D is undetermined. CDR3 size: 14 residues. CDR1 is SGHDN, CDR2 FVKESK, per germline. V lost 4 bases to trimming and J lost 0 bases, with 4 bases between them. DNA of the CDR3: TGTGCCAGCAGCCGGGCCTCTGGGGCCAACGTCCTGACTTTC. This codes for CASSRASGANVLTF.

The chain recombines TRBV2 with TRBJ1-5; 9 bases are a match to TRBD1. This CDR3 comprises 14 residues. The germline V gene has CDR1 SNHLY and CDR2 FYNNEI. V shed 8 bases, J shed 6 bases, and the junction held 8 bases outside the gene matches. CDR3 protein: CASADRGGVQPQHF. Written as DNA, the CDR3 is TGTGCCAGCGCGGACAGGGGTGGTGTTCAGCCCCAGCATTTT.

This clone was counted at least ten times. The V and J genes are TRBV6-1 and TRBJ2-1; unclear D gene. The CDR3 totals 15 residues. The ends were cut back, 1 base at V and 0 bases at J, with 7 bases in the middle. Germline loops: CDR1 MNHNS, CDR2 SASEGT. The DNA of the CDR3 is TGTGCCAGCAGTGAAGGGGCAGGCTCCTACAATGAGCAGTTCTTC. Its translation: CASSEGAGSYNEQFF.